What follows are 15 T cell receptor beta chains derived from one specimen sequenced in a study of T cells in Graves' hyperthyroidism and ophthalmopathy. Researchers amplified the TCR beta CDR3 regions from RNA transcripts. Researchers ran a first-round RT-PCR on the TCR CDR3 using the HTBI primer set. A single record per CDR3 protein comes from TCRdb applying MiXCR to the multiplex PCR reads. The sample holds a few hundred thousand distinct CDR3 sequences; 15% to 19% are singletons and the top ten take about 30%. What was sequenced was blood. The receptor set was obtained from a woman aged 18 to 35 with Graves' hyperthyroidism that later progressed to Graves' ophthalmopathy.

This chain joins TRBV5-1 and TRBJ2-1; TRBD2 matches at 11 bases. V dropped 0 bases and J dropped 7; count of bases not matched to a gene: 3. Germline V gene data show CDR1 as SGHRS and CDR2 as YFSETQ. This CDR3 is 15 amino acids long. The CDR3 DNA reads TGCGCCAGCAGCTTGGGACTAGCGGGATTGAATGAGCAGTTCTTC. Its protein product is CASSLGLAGLNEQFF.

The chain carries TRBV20-1 and TRBJ2-1; D remains ambiguous. The CDR3 covers 12 residues. CDR1 and CDR2 from the germline V gene are DFQATT and SNEGSKA (reference sequence). CDR3 sequence (DNA): TGCAGCGCCCCGGTTTTGAGGAATGAGCAGTTCTTC. Encoded protein: CSAPVLRNEQFF.

This clonotype was counted only a few times. The genes are TRBV29-1 and TRBJ2-7; possibly TRBD1 or TRBD2 for D (5 bases each). Trimming removed 1 base at V and 4 bases at J, with 20 bases between. Germline V CDR1 and CDR2: SQVTM, ANQGSEA. The CDR3 is 16 residues long. The DNA of the CDR3 is TGCAGCGTTGAAGGGGGACGGGGACGAAACGGGTACGAGCAGTACTTC. Translating it yields CSVEGGRGRNGYEQYF.

This clonotype was counted a few times. The chain links TRBV15 to TRBJ2-7; 8 bases are a match to TRBD1. The CDR3 consists of 13 residues. Per the germline V gene, CDR1 is LNHNV and CDR2 is YYDKDF (reference sequence). Germline trimming cut 4 bases from V and 6 bases from J; bases unmatched to any gene: 5. The CDR3 loop is CATSKTGVGEQYF. Written as DNA, the CDR3 is TGTGCCACCAGCAAGACAGGGGTGGGCGAGCAGTACTTC.

This clonotype occurred many times. This rearrangement joins TRBV6-2 or TRBV6-3 to TRBJ2-7; D is ambiguous. Germline values: CDR1 MNHEY, CDR2 SVGEGT. The V gene lost 8 bases and the J gene lost 6 bases, with 11 bases spanning the gap. CDR3 length: 11 residues. The CDR3 bases are TGTGCCAGCGGGATGAAAGGCGAGCAGTACTTC. It translates to CASGMKGEQYF.

This clonotype was picked up a small number of times. The chain employs TRBV6-2 or TRBV6-3 and TRBJ2-5; 9 bases match TRBD2. From germline, CDR1 is MNHEY and CDR2 SVGEGT. Unmatched junction bases numbered 7, after V lost 4 bases and J lost 4 bases. The CDR3 is 15 residues long. CDR3 protein: CASSWGLAFGETQYF. Here the CDR3 DNA reads TGTGCCAGCAGTTGGGGACTAGCCTTCGGAGAGACCCAGTACTTC.

This clonotype came up a few times. This rearrangement joins TRBV5-6 to TRBJ2-1, with D hard to call. This CDR3 region has 15 residues. CDR1 SGHDT and CDR2 YYEEEE come from the germline V gene. Trimming stripped 0 bases from V and 6 bases from J, with 13 bases between. CDR3 protein: CASSLGQESSNEQFF. The CDR3 coding sequence is TGTGCCAGCAGCTTGGGCCAGGAGTCCAGCAATGAGCAGTTCTTC. The full variable domain, in which reference TRBV5-6 and TRBJ2-1 provide the parts outside the CDR3, is DAGVTQSPTHLIKTRGQQVTLRCSPKSGHDTVSWYQQALGQGPQFIFQYYEEEERQRGNFPDRFSGHQFPNYSSELNVNALLLGDSALYLCASSLGQESSNEQFFGPGTRLTVL.

A note on this clonotype: A clone one base away is much larger, so this may be a read error. The rearrangement joins TRBV7-2 to TRBJ2-3; TRBD2 agrees at 10 bases. J was trimmed by 5 bases and V by 5 bases; bases with no gene match: 10. Per the germline V gene, CDR1 is SGHTA and CDR2 is FQGNSA. This CDR3 is 16 amino acids long. The CDR3 loop is CASSALPGLAQDTQYF. CDR3 DNA sequence: TGTGCCAGCAGCGCACTACCGGGACTAGCGCAAGATACGCAGTATTTT. Complete variable domain (other parts from reference TRBV7-2 and TRBJ2-3): GAGVSQSPSNKVTEKGKDVELRCDPISGHTALYWYRQSLGQGLEFLIYFQGNSAPDKSGLPSDRFSAERTGGSVSTLTIQRTQQEDSAVYLCASSALPGLAQDTQYFGPGTRLTVL.

This clonotype was found many times. The chain recombines TRBV28 with TRBJ1-2, with 11 bases identical to TRBD1. CDR1 is MDHEN, CDR2 SYDVKM, per germline. The CDR3 contains 16 residues. The V segment lost 5 bases and the J segment 3 bases; nucleotides outside the gene matches: 8. The CDR3 protein is CASSPGTGGNYYGYTF. The CDR3, as DNA: TGTGCCAGCAGTCCGGGGACAGGGGGTAACTACTATGGCTACACCTTC.

This clonotype has a handful of counts. The gene calls are TRBV7-8 and TRBJ2-7; D is ambiguous. Trimming cost V 1 base and J 2 bases, with 12 bases left between them. There are 15 residues in the CDR3. Germline V lookup: CDR1 SGHVS, CDR2 FQNEAQ. DNA for the CDR3: TGTGCCAGCAGCTTAGTAGATCGCCGCCCCTACGAGCAGTACTTC. Translation gives CASSLVDRRPYEQYF.

At least ten counts were recorded for this clonotype. This chain links TRBV28 with TRBJ1-1; 7 positions match TRBD1. This CDR3 has 16 amino acids. V lost 5 bases and J lost 3; bases outside the gene matches: 12. Germline CDR1 MDHEN, CDR2 SYDVKM. CDR3 nucleotides: TGTGCCAGCAGTCCCGGGGGCCACAGGGGAGACACTGAAGCTTTCTTT. Translating gives CASSPGGHRGDTEAFF.

This clonotype was seen at least ten times. The chain's CDR3 is CSVAGAWNEQFF. The CDR3 nucleotides are TGCAGCGTTGCTGGGGCGTGGAATGAGCAGTTCTTC. J is TRBJ2-1 and V is TRBV29-1; D is possibly TRBD1 (5 bases). The CDR3 runs to 12 residues. The germline V gene encodes CDR1 SQVTM and CDR2 ANQGSEA. V shed 4 bases and J shed 7 bases, with 11 bases lying between them.

There are many counts of this clonotype. The chain employs TRBV7-9 and TRBJ2-7; 9 bases map to TRBD1. Germline V CDR1 and CDR2: SEHNR, FQNEAQ (reference sequence). CDR3 length: 14 residues. Trimming removed 2 bases from V and 4 bases from J; junction bases left unmatched: 3. CDR3 residues: CASSLRTGDYEQYF. The CDR3 region has the DNA TGTGCCAGCAGCTTACGGACAGGGGATTACGAGCAGTACTTC.

This clonotype was detected only once. The gene calls are TRBV29-1 and TRBJ2-2; TRBD2 agrees at 8 bases. This CDR3 contains 13 residues. CDR1 is SQVTM, CDR2 ANQGSEA, per germline. V lost 5 bases and J lost 5; bases outside the gene matches: 4. CDR3 DNA sequence: TGCAGCGTTCGTCCGGGGGGGACCGGGGAGCTGTTTTTT. This codes for CSVRPGGTGELFF.

This clonotype was seen a few times. The chain is built from TRBV7-8 and TRBJ2-7; tentatively, D is TRBD2 (6 bases). CDR3 length: 14 residues. Deletions cut 4 bases from V and 3 bases from J, with 13 bases between. Germline assignment: CDR1 SGHVS and CDR2 FQNEAQ. CDR3 sequence reads: CASSSGAGFYEQYF. For the CDR3, the DNA is TGTGCCAGCAGCTCTGGGGCGGGGTTCTACGAGCAGTACTTC.